The subject of this entry is one T cell receptor beta chain. No antigen is known for it. The data belong to a study of CD8 T cells in ankylosing spondylitis. Study observations and caveats: One TCR beta motif, made up of several highly homologous variants, appeared characteristic of ankylosing spondylitis blood.

Library preparation for TCR beta used quantitative 5'-RACE with molecular barcodes. TCRdb passed the 5' RACE reads through MiXCR, listing each CDR3 protein once. The sample lists hundreds of thousands of distinct CDR3 sequences, roughly a quarter seen once, with roughly 0.9% in the top ten. Germline CDR1 is SGHRS and CDR2 is YFSETQ. Trimming took 4 bases from V and 5 from J; bases not matched to a gene: 6. This CDR3 is 15 amino acids long. The sample consisted of blood, either unsorted or a sorted T cell fraction (not recorded which). The genes are TRBV5-1 and TRBJ2-5; 12 positions agree with TRBD2. The sequence was collected from a male donor with ankylosing spondylitis. The CDR3 is CASSVGLAGPETQYF. DNA of the CDR3: TGCGCCAGCAGCGTAGGACTAGCGGGACCCGAGACCCAGTACTTC.